These T cell receptor beta chains were read from a single sample in a study of T cell changes during pregnancy in multiple sclerosis. The table came from immunoSEQ multiplex PCR; TCRdb's copy has only in-frame clones and leaves some out. The table records approximately 92,000 clones, roughly nine tenths of them present only once. Sequencing used peripheral blood, obtained in the first trimester of pregnancy. These receptors were taken from a female donor with multiple sclerosis, enrolled in a pregnancy study. CDR3s include the opening cysteine and the closing phenylalanine or tryptophan. The D gene is left open where the match is weak. Clone size appears in some rows only: once, few, many, or a class for an expanded clone.

>TRBJ2-7|.|TRBD1|TRBV5-4
TGTGCCAGCAGCTTGGGACAGGGGATCTCCTACGAGCAGTACTTC
CASSLGQGISYEQYF
>TRBJ2-1|.|TRBD1|TRBV5-1
TGCGCCAGCAGCTTGGGACAGGGGGCCGATGAGCAGTTCTTC
CASSLGQGADEQFF
>TRBJ2-7|.|TRBD2|TRBV9
TGTGCCAGCAGCGTAGCTATCAGCGGGATGTTGTACGAGCAGTACTTC
CASSVAISGMLYEQYF
>TRBJ1-1|.|TRBD1|TRBV5-1
TGCGCCAGCAGCCTGGAACAGGGGGCGGCTGAAGCTTTCTTT
CASSLEQGAAEAFF
>TRBJ1-2|.|TRBD1|TRBV6-1
TGTGCCAGCAGTACGGGACAGGGCTATGGCTACACCTTC
CASSTGQGYGYTF
>TRBJ1-2|.|TRBD1|TRBV13
TGTGCCAGCAGCTCCCCAGGGGGCGCCTATGGCTACACCTTC
CASSSPGGAYGYTF
>TRBJ2-7|.|TRBD1|TRBV5-1
TGCGCCAGCAGCAGGGGACAGGTAAACTCCTACGAGCAGTACTTC
CASSRGQVNSYEQYF
>TRBJ2-3|.|.|TRBV9
TGTGCCAGCAGCGTTTATGGGGAGAGCACAGATACGCAGTATTTT
CASSVYGESTDTQYF
>TRBJ2-2|.|.|TRBV7-2
TGTGCCACCCCTAGGGGCAGGGCCCATAGTTATACCGGGGAGCTGTTTTTT
CATPRGRAHSYTGELFF
>TRBJ2-5|.|TRBD2|TRBV5-1
TGCGCCAGCAGCACTAGCGGGAGGGCGGAGACCCAGTACTTC
CASSTSGRAETQYF
>TRBJ2-2|.|TRBD2|TRBV5-6
TGTGCCAGCAGACCTCTAGCGGGAGGGAACACCGGGGAGCCGTTTTTT
CASRPLAGGNTGEPFF
>TRBJ2-7|.|TRBD1|TRBV2
TGTGCCAGGGGGCTCCGGGACAGGGGAGGGTACGCTCAAGTGGGATACCGCGAGCAGTACTTC
CARGLRDRGGYAQVGYREQYF
>TRBJ1-5|.|.|TRBV15
TGTGCCACCAGCCGGACAGATGGACTAGATAGCAATCAGCCCCAGCATTTT
CATSRTDGLDSNQPQHF
>TRBJ1-5|few|.|TRBV6-5
TGTGCCAGCAGACCCGACAGCAGCAATCAGCCCCAGCATTTT
CASRPDSSNQPQHF
>TRBJ2-7|.|TRBD2|TRBV6-1
TGTGCCAGCAGTGAGGGGACTAGCGGGAGCTACGAGCAGTACTTC
CASSEGTSGSYEQYF
>TRBJ1-1|.|TRBD1|TRBV27
TGTGCCAGCAGTTTATTAGGACAGGGGGCGGACACTGAAGCTTTCTTT
CASSLLGQGADTEAFF
>TRBJ1-2|once|TRBD1|TRBV5-6
TGTGCCAGCAGCTTGGCCGACAGGGAGGTCTATGGCTACACCTTC
CASSLADREVYGYTF
>TRBJ1-5|.|.|TRBV6-1
TGTGCCAGCAGTGAAGCGGGGCGGAGCAATCAGCCCCAGCATTTT
CASSEAGRSNQPQHF
>TRBJ2-1|.|.|TRBV30
TGTGCCTGGACCTTGCCGAGTCTCGATGAGCAGTTCTTC
CAWTLPSLDEQFF
>TRBJ2-7|many|.|TRBV28
TGTGCCAGCCGTCCTCCGGGAGCACCCCCCGACGAGCAGTACTTC
CASRPPGAPPDEQYF
>TRBJ2-5|.|TRBD2|TRBV19
TGTGCCAGTAGTTCGGGACTAGGAGCCCAAGAGACCCAGTACTTC
CASSSGLGAQETQYF
>TRBJ1-2|.|.|TRBV5-4
TGTGCCAGCAGTTATCCGGGACAAGAGATGTATGGCTACACCTTC
CASSYPGQEMYGYTF
>TRBJ1-4|.|TRBD1|TRBV6-1
TGTGCCAGCAGTGGACTAGGGGGCAGGCGGAATGAAAAACTGTTTTTT
CASSGLGGRRNEKLFF
>TRBJ1-1|.|TRBD1|TRBV6-5
TGTGCCAGCGGGGGACAGGGGGTTTCAGCTTTCTTT
CASGGQGVSAFF
>TRBJ2-1|.|.|TRBV18
TGTGCCAGCTCACTCCCGGGACTGGCGGGGGAGCAGTTCTTC
CASSLPGLAGEQFF
>TRBJ2-7|.|TRBD1|TRBV19
TGTGCCAGTAGAGACCCGGGACAGGCAACCTACGAGCAGTACTTC
CASRDPGQATYEQYF
>TRBJ2-7|.|.|TRBV9
TGTGCCAGCAGCTTCGGGCCGCGGGACGAGCAGTACTTC
CASSFGPRDEQYF
>TRBJ1-1|.|.|TRBV7-9
TGTGCCAGCAGAGGGAACTGGGGCCGTACAAATGAAGCTTTCTTT
CASRGNWGRTNEAFF
>TRBJ2-2|.|TRBD2|TRBV7-2
TGTGCCAGCAGCTTTCCCACGGGGGGGACTTACACCGGGGAGCTGTTTTTT
CASSFPTGGTYTGELFF
>TRBJ2-7|once|TRBD2|TRBV4-1
TGCGCCAGCAGCCCCATTCAGCTGGGACTAGTGGGGTCCTACGAGCAGTACTTC
CASSPIQLGLVGSYEQYF
>TRBJ2-7|.|.|TRBV28
TGTGCCAGCAGTTTACTCCAGTCGCCGTACGAGCAGTACTTC
CASSLLQSPYEQYF
>TRBJ2-5|.|.|TRBV5-1
TGCGCCAGCAGCGCAGGGGAGCGACCGGAGACCCAGTACTTC
CASSAGERPETQYF
>TRBJ2-7|.|TRBD1|TRBV6-5
TGTGCCAGCGGTGGGACAGCCCTGGACGAGCAGTACTTC
CASGGTALDEQYF
>TRBJ1-1|.|.|TRBV4-1
TGCGCCAGCAGCCGAGGACTGTTCGAAAAAGAAGCTTTCTTT
CASSRGLFEKEAFF
>TRBJ1-2|.|TRBD1|TRBV2
TGTGCCAGCAGTGTGACAGGGGATGGCTACACCTTC
CASSVTGDGYTF
>TRBJ1-2|.|TRBD1|TRBV27
TGTGCCAGCAGTCTGACAGGGCGGCGAGGCTACACCTTC
CASSLTGRRGYTF
>TRBJ1-1|few|TRBD1|TRBV7-8
TGTGCCAGCAGCTCAACCGGGACAGGGGTGACTGAAGCTTTCTTT
CASSSTGTGVTEAFF
>TRBJ2-7|.|TRBD2|TRBV15
TGTGCCACCTCCCGGGGAGCACATCGGGTAGCGGGAGCCTACGAGCAGTACTTC
CATSRGAHRVAGAYEQYF